This TCR beta chain derives from a study of beta chain features in type 1 diabetes. General study results and limits: Insertion counts at VDJ junctions were lower in type 1 diabetes patients, who also showed more deletions there. For Type 1 diabetes patients, all four CD4+ subsets carried TCRB CDR3s that were moderately but significantly shorter. For TCRB rearrangement, an influence of HLA type remained unresolved here.

The germline V gene encodes CDR1 GTSNPN and CDR2 SVGIG (reference sequence). Trimming removed 2 bases at V and 6 bases at J, with 10 bases between. The length of the CDR3 is 13 residues. The purity of all sorted populations exceeded 95%. Concerning this clone itself: Its cognate antigen is unknown.

The study reverse transcribed the entire isolated RNA, so it sequenced expressed TCRB transcripts. TCRdb's table, derived via immunoSEQ multiplex PCR, lists solely in-frame clones and lacks some. The sample consists of roughly 250,000 clones, more than 65% of them appearing once. V is TRBV30 and J is TRBJ2-2, with a weak D call TRBD1 (5 bases). The source is a young man in good health. Sequenced input: naive CD4+ T cells from blood. Here the CDR3 reads CAWSPQASGELFF. CDR3 nucleotide sequence: TGTGCCTGGAGTCCACAGGCGTCCGGGGAGCTGTTTTTT.